The 31 T cell receptor beta chains given below trace back to one sample, sequenced in a study of T-cell memory formation after mild COVID-19. In TCRdb, the 5' RACE reads were re-called with MiXCR into one record per CDR3 protein. The repertoire holds about 33,000 distinct CDR3 sequences, about 21% seen once, with more than 1.5% in the top ten. Sequenced sample: PBMCs or a T cell subset sorted from them (not recorded which). These receptor sequences come from an adult who had mild COVID-19 (a few samples of this study predate the infection). Cell type and time point are not known.

In this sample, this clonotype turned up many times. This chain links TRBV5-1 with TRBJ2-7; D not certain. This CDR3 spans 14 amino acids. V was clipped by 0 bases and J by 0 bases, with 7 bases between them. Germline V gene lookup returns CDR1 SGHRS and CDR2 YFSETQ. Here the CDR3 DNA reads TGCGCCAGCAGCTTGGCAAGGAGCTCCTACGAGCAGTACTTC. Protein sequence: CASSLARSSYEQYF.

This clonotype was recorded at least ten times. The chain joins TRBV3-1 to TRBJ1-2; D gene unclear. The V and J ends lost 1 base and 3 bases respectively, with 9 bases between them. Looked up from germline, CDR1 is LGHDT and CDR2 is YNNKEL (reference sequence). The CDR3 spans 14 residues. Here the CDR3 reads CASSQGHVHYGYTF. The CDR3 DNA reads as TGTGCCAGCAGCCAAGGTCACGTTCACTATGGCTACACCTTC.

This clonotype came up many times. The gene calls are TRBV3-1 and TRBJ2-7; 9 nucleotides agree with TRBD2. This CDR3 region has 15 residues. After removal of 2 bases from V and 1 base from J, the junction contained 3 bases not matched to a gene. Germline V lookup: CDR1 LGHDT, CDR2 YNNKEL (reference sequence). The CDR3 here is CASSQPGLASYEQYF. The CDR3 coding sequence is TGTGCCAGCAGCCAACCGGGACTAGCATCCTACGAGCAGTACTTC.

This clonotype was seen at least ten times. The chain recombines TRBV18 with TRBJ1-5; D not certain. V lost 2 bases and J lost 5, with 7 bases in between. Germline CDR1 is KGHSH and CDR2 is LQKENI. The CDR3 loop spans 13 amino acids. CDR3 nucleotides: TGTGCCAGCTCACCAGGGTTCGATCAGCCCCAGCATTTT. It is translated as CASSPGFDQPQHF.

The table lists this clonotype with many counts. This sequence joins TRBV5-1 and TRBJ2-1, with D maybe TRBD2 (6 bases). This CDR3 spans 14 amino acids. From germline, CDR1 is SGHRS and CDR2 YFSETQ. V lost 0 bases, J lost 6 bases, and 10 bases lay in between. CDR3 region: CASSLEVAVNEQFF. CDR3 sequence (DNA): TGCGCCAGCAGCTTGGAGGTAGCGGTCAATGAGCAGTTCTTC. The complete variable domain, with remaining parts taken from reference TRBV5-1 and TRBJ2-1, reads KAGVTQTPRYLIKTRGQQVTLSCSPISGHRSVSWYQQTPGQGLQFLFEYFSETQRNKGNFPGRFSGRQFSNSRSEMNVSTLELGDSALYLCASSLEVAVNEQFFGPGTRLTVL.

This chain links TRBV12-3 or TRBV12-4 with TRBJ1-1; D perhaps matches TRBD1 (6 bases). The V and J ends lost 6 bases and 4 bases respectively, with 15 bases between them. The CDR3 is 14 amino acids. Written as DNA, the CDR3 is TGTGCCAGCAGCCTTACAGGGTTGGGCACTGAAGCTTTCTTT. It translates to CASSLTGLGTEAFF.

This rearrangement joins TRBV9 to TRBJ1-4; no definite D call. Germline V gene sequence: CDR1 SGDLS, CDR2 YYNGEE. V was trimmed by 4 bases and J by 5 bases, leaving 9 bases between them. The CDR3 sequence is 13 residues long. CDR3 sequence: CASSIGGNEKLFF. Here the CDR3 DNA reads TGTGCCAGCAGCATCGGTGGGAATGAAAAACTGTTTTTT.

The sample holds many counts of this clonotype. The DNA is left out, because the CDR3 cannot be placed on it with certainty; the CDR3 is given as TCRdb lists it. The chain has TRBV21-1 and TRBJ2-2; the listed D gene, TRBD1, was not tested against the DNA. TRBV21-1 is reported as a pseudogene. Including both end residues, the CDR3 is 15 amino acids long. The CDR3 spells CASSMEQGKSGSCFF.

This clonotype has a count of ten or more. The CDR3 sequence: CAISGTGNAGYTF. CDR3 DNA sequence: TGTGCCATCAGTGGGACAGGGAATGCTGGCTACACCTTC. The chain employs TRBV10-3 and TRBJ1-2; 8 positions match TRBD1. The junction had 5 bases not matched to a gene; V was cut back by 4 bases and J by 7 bases. Looked up from germline, CDR1 is ENHRY and CDR2 is SYGVKD. The CDR3 totals 13 residues.

This clonotype occurred many times. This sequence joins TRBV4-3 and TRBJ2-7; no clear D. This CDR3 is 17 amino acids long. Germline lookup yields CDR1 LGHNA and CDR2 YSLEER. V was pared by 4 bases and J by 0 bases, with 19 bases between. CDR3 in DNA: TGCGCCAGCAGCCTTACTGCAACGGTCCCTAGCTCCTACGAGCAGTACTTC. Translated, it gives CASSLTATVPSSYEQYF.

On this clonotype itself: A much larger clone lies a single base off, so this may be a read error. CDR3 in DNA: TGCAGTGCTAGAGTCTATGGGGTCGAGGGATCTGGGTCCAACGTCCTGACTTTC. The encoded protein is CSARVYGVEGSGSNVLTF. The chain has TRBV20-1 and TRBJ2-6; D may be TRBD2 (5 bases). The CDR3 has 18 amino acids. From germline, CDR1 is DFQATT and CDR2 SNEGSKA (reference sequence).

This clonotype showed up many times. This chain uses TRBV4-1 with TRBJ1-6; D might be TRBD1 (5 bases). V was cut by 0 bases and J by 7 bases, with 16 bases left in between. The CDR3 covers 17 residues. Germline CDR1 reads MGHRA; CDR2 reads YSYEKL. CDR3 DNA sequence: TGCGCCAGCAGCCAAGAACGCGGGGGACCCCGAAATTCACCCCTCCACTTT. Its translation: CASSQERGGPRNSPLHF.

By share of the sample, this clonotype is medium-sized. The rearrangement uses TRBV5-6 and TRBJ2-7, with 9 bases fitting TRBD1. Germline trimming cut 2 bases from V and 13 bases from J; bases unmatched to any gene: 10. This CDR3 has 13 amino acids. Germline V lookup: CDR1 SGHDT, CDR2 YYEEEE. The CDR3 region is CASSLEPGQGSYF. The CDR3 nucleotides read TGTGCCAGCAGCTTAGAGCCGGGACAGGGCTCCTACTTC.

This clonotype was counted many times. The rearrangement links TRBV7-9 to TRBJ2-3; 9 bases map to TRBD1. CDR3 length equals 16 residues. V lost 6 bases to trimming and J lost 2 bases; unmatched junction nucleotides: 9. Germline CDR1 reads SEHNR; CDR2 reads FQNEAQ (reference sequence). CDR3 amino acids: CASRYTTGGSTDTQYF. CDR3 DNA sequence: TGTGCCAGCAGATATACGACAGGGGGATCCACAGATACGCAGTATTTT. Full variable domain (missing parts from reference TRBV7-9 and TRBJ2-3): DTGVSQNPRHKITKRGQNVTFRCDPISEHNRLYWYRQTLGQGPEFLTYFQNEAQLEKSRLLSDRFSAERPKGSFSTLEIQRTEQGDSAMYLCASRYTTGGSTDTQYFGPGTRLTVL.

This clonotype was found once. The V and J genes are TRBV5-1 and TRBJ2-2; 10 nucleotides match TRBD1. The CDR3 is 15 amino acids. Unmatched junction bases numbered 6, after V lost 5 bases and J lost 5 bases. CDR1 and CDR2 (germline): SGHRS, YFSETQ. This CDR3 is CASSTGTGVTGELFF. CDR3 nucleotides: TGCGCCAGCAGTACCGGGACAGGGGTTACCGGGGAGCTGTTTTTT. Complete variable domain (other parts from reference TRBV5-1 and TRBJ2-2): KAGVTQTPRYLIKTRGQQVTLSCSPISGHRSVSWYQQTPGQGLQFLFEYFSETQRNKGNFPGRFSGRQFSNSRSEMNVSTLELGDSALYLCASSTGTGVTGELFFGEGSRLTVL.

The chain uses TRBV10-3 and TRBJ2-5, with 11 bases aligning to TRBD2. CDR1 is ENHRY, CDR2 SYGVKD, per germline. There are 16 residues in the CDR3. V dropped 2 bases and J dropped 5; count of bases not matched to a gene: 7. The CDR3 nucleotides are TGTGCCATCAGTGAGGATAGCGGGGGGGCCTGGGAGACCCAGTACTTC. Amino acid sequence: CAISEDSGGAWETQYF.

Remarks on this clonotype: A clone one base away is much larger, so this may be a read error. The J gene is TRBJ1-4, the V gene TRBV27; the D is unclear. The germline V gene has CDR1 MNHEY and CDR2 SMNVEV (reference sequence). The CDR3 has 16 amino acids. CDR3 in amino acids: CDSSLFAVATNEKLFF. Here the CDR3 DNA reads TGTGACAGCAGTTTATTTGCGGTTGCAACTAATGAAAAACTGTTTTTT.

This clonotype was counted between two and nine times. V gene TRBV27 combines with J gene TRBJ1-4, with D possibly matching TRBD1 (5 bases). The V gene's germline CDR1 is MNHEY and CDR2 SMNVEV (reference sequence). V lost 0 bases, J lost 6 bases, and 11 bases lay in between. This CDR3 has 15 residues. The CDR3: CASSLSIKGHEKLFF. The DNA for the CDR3 is TGTGCCAGCAGTTTATCGATCAAGGGGCATGAAAAACTGTTTTTT.

This clonotype was observed at least ten times. This chain connects TRBV15 to TRBJ2-7; a possible D gene is TRBD2 (6 bases). Trimming took 2 bases from V and 2 from J, leaving 10 bases between them. Per germline, CDR1 LNHNV and CDR2 YYDKDF (reference sequence). The CDR3 is 14 amino acids. The CDR3, as DNA: TGTGCCACCAGCAGATCCAGACTAGCCTACGAGCAGTACTTC. The encoded protein is CATSRSRLAYEQYF.

Note on this clonotype: This clone may be a read error of a much larger clone one base away. The rearrangement uses TRBV7-2 and TRBJ1-1; D gene uncertain. Germline V lookup: CDR1 SGHTA, CDR2 FQGNSA. V gave up 5 bases and J gave up 11 bases, with 18 bases separating them. This CDR3 region has 13 residues. The CDR3 spells CASSPRISREAFF. CDR3 sequence (DNA): TGTGCCAGCAGCCCCCGGATAAGCCGCGAGGCTTTCTTT.

The J gene is TRBJ1-4, the V gene TRBV13; 9 bases are a match to TRBD1. The CDR3 extends over 14 amino acids. V was clipped by 5 bases and J by 8 bases; unmatched bases: 6. Germline V gene lookup returns CDR1 PRHDT and CDR2 FYEKMQ (reference sequence). The CDR3 DNA reads as TGTGCCAGCAGCGGCGGACAGGGGTGGGAAAAACTGTTTTTT. Translated, it gives CASSGGQGWEKLFF. Filled out from reference TRBV13 and TRBJ1-4, the complete variable domain reads AAGVIQSPRHLIKEKRETATLKCYPIPRHDTVYWYQQGPGQDPQFLISFYEKMQSDKGSIPDRFSAQQFSDYHSELNMSSLELGDSALYFCASSGGQGWEKLFFGSGTQLSVL.

V gene TRBV7-8 combines with J gene TRBJ2-7, with TRBD2 as a possible D gene (5 bases). This CDR3 spans 15 amino acids. V was pared by 4 bases and J by 2 bases, with 15 bases between. In germline, CDR1 is SGHVS, CDR2 FQNEAQ. The CDR3 region has the DNA TGTGCCAGCAGCTCGCCTGGGCGGGTGGCCTACGAGCAGTACTTC. This translates into CASSSPGRVAYEQYF.

In this sample, this clonotype is medium-sized (0.01 to 0.1%). The rearrangement uses TRBV12-3 or TRBV12-4 and TRBJ2-6; D is perhaps TRBD1 or TRBD2 (7 bases each). V lost 7 bases and J lost 3, with 13 bases in between. The CDR3 has 15 residues. The CDR3 loop is CASTQGGLGANVLTF. Here the CDR3 DNA reads TGTGCCAGCACCCAGGGGGGGCTTGGGGCCAACGTCCTGACTTTC.

This clonotype was recorded at least ten times. The chain is built from TRBV2 and TRBJ2-5; 7 bases agree with TRBD1. Germline V gene lookup returns CDR1 SNHLY and CDR2 FYNNEI. V shed 5 bases and J 4 bases; nucleotides not matched to a gene: 10. The CDR3 spans 15 residues. CDR3 amino acids: CASSFGQVILETQYF. DNA of the CDR3: TGTGCCAGCAGTTTTGGACAGGTTATATTAGAGACCCAGTACTTC.

There are a few counts of this clonotype. The V call is TRBV29-1, the J call TRBJ1-2; 7 positions match TRBD1. Germline lookup yields CDR1 SQVTM and CDR2 ANQGSEA. The CDR3 consists of 14 residues. With V trimmed by 5 bases and J by 4 bases, 10 bases remained unmatched. The CDR3 loop reads CSVSATGKGYGYTF. DNA of the CDR3: TGCAGCGTTTCTGCGACAGGGAAGGGCTATGGCTACACCTTC.

This clonotype was counted once. The V call is TRBV29-1, the J call TRBJ2-3; D is tentatively TRBD1 or TRBD2 (7 bases each). The CDR3 is 13 amino acids. Germline lookup yields CDR1 SQVTM and CDR2 ANQGSEA. V was trimmed by 8 bases and J by 2 bases, leaving 14 bases between them. Here the CDR3 DNA reads TGCAGCCAGGGGGGGATTCTCACAGATACGCAGTATTTT. Its protein product is CSQGGILTDTQYF.

There are many counts of this clonotype. This sequence joins TRBV7-2 and TRBJ1-2; 7 bases are shared with TRBD1. The V gene end was trimmed by 1 base and the J gene end by 6 bases; junction bases not matched to a gene: 14. Germline assignment: CDR1 SGHTA and CDR2 FQGNSA. There are 17 residues in the CDR3. As DNA, the CDR3 is TGTGCCAGCAGCTTAGGGGTATCGGGACAGCTGAAGGATGGCTACACCTTC. This gives the protein CASSLGVSGQLKDGYTF.

Many counts were recorded for this clonotype. The V and J genes are TRBV29-1 and TRBJ1-6; D is possibly TRBD1 (6 bases). V shed 7 bases and J shed 3 bases, with 25 bases lying between them. The germline gives CDR1 SQVTM, CDR2 ANQGSEA. CDR3 length equals 18 residues. CDR3 coding DNA: TGCAGCGATAACCGGGACACCCCTATCCGGATCTATAATTCACCCCTCCACTTT. This sequence encodes CSDNRDTPIRIYNSPLHF.

The sample holds many counts of this clonotype. The J gene is TRBJ1-1, the V gene TRBV5-1; 10 bases fit TRBD1. The CDR3 loop spans 17 amino acids. Germline trimming cut 4 bases from V and 1 base from J; bases unmatched to any gene: 10. Looked up from germline, CDR1 is SGHRS and CDR2 is YFSETQ. The CDR3 DNA reads as TGCGCCAGCAGCATGGGACAGGGGAATCGTCCGAACACTGAAGCTTTCTTT. This codes for CASSMGQGNRPNTEAFF. Combining the CDR3 with reference TRBV5-1 and TRBJ1-1 gives the whole variable domain KAGVTQTPRYLIKTRGQQVTLSCSPISGHRSVSWYQQTPGQGLQFLFEYFSETQRNKGNFPGRFSGRQFSNSRSEMNVSTLELGDSALYLCASSMGQGNRPNTEAFFGQGTRLTVV.

This clonotype was seen ten or more times. The genes are TRBV4-2 and TRBJ1-4; weak D call: TRBD1 (6 bases). CDR3 length: 13 residues. With 8 bases removed from V and 8 bases from J, the gap between germline ends came to 15 bases. The V gene's germline CDR1 is LGHNA and CDR2 YNFKEQ. This CDR3 is CASGDRRGEKLFF. In DNA form, the CDR3 reads TGTGCCAGCGGAGACAGGAGGGGGGAAAAACTGTTTTTT.

Many counts were recorded for this clonotype. V is TRBV12-3 or TRBV12-4 and J is TRBJ1-1; the D gene is possibly TRBD1 (6 bases). V was pared by 3 bases and J by 7 bases, with 12 bases between. CDR3 length: 13 residues. CDR3 sequence (DNA): TGTGCCAGCAGTTTCGGCAGGGGCTTTGAAGCTTTCTTT. It codes for CASSFGRGFEAFF.